The clone carrying this T cell receptor (beta chain) came up many times. The data are from a study of T-cell reconstitution after alpha-beta-depleted transplantation in children. The CDR3 has 14 residues. Trimming left V 6 bases short and J 3 bases short, with 14 bases between. Germline CDR1 reads MNHEY; CDR2 reads SMNVEV (reference sequence). Unique molecular identifiers were incorporated during preparation of the TCRbeta library. TCRdb passed the PCR reads through MiXCR, listing each CDR3 protein once. The sample holds about 300,000 distinct CDR3 sequences, 10% seen once. This chain joins TRBV27 and TRBJ1-1; TRBD1 might be the D (5 bases). This TCR derives from a boy younger than two with acute myeloid leukemia, due to receive a stem cell transplant. The source was PBMCs, collected before TCRalphabeta/CD19-depleted stem cell transplant. CDR3 sequence: CASSLTGIYTEAFF. The CDR3 DNA follows: TGTGCCAGCAGCCTCACAGGAATATACACTGAAGCTTTCTTT.